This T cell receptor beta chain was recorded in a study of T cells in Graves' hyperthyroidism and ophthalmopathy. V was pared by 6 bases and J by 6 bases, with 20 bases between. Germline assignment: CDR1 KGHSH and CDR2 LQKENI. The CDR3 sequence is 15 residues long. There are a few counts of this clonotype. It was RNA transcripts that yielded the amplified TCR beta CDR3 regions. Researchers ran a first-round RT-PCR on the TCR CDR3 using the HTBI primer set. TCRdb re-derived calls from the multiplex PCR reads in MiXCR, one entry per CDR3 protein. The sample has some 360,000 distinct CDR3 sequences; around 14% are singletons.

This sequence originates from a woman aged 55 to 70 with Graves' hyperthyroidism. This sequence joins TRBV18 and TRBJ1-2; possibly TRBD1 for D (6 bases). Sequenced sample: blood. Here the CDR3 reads CASSPRQVGSDGYTF. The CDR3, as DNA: TGTGCCAGCTCCCCCAGACAGGTGGGATCGGATGGCTACACCTTC.